The 9 T cell receptor beta chains below were found in one sample sequenced in a study of T cell responses to AZD1222 COVID-19 vaccine. Here immunoSEQ multiplex PCR was the method, and the copy in TCRdb shows in-frame clones only, minus some. The table records around 200,000 clones, almost 90% of them present only once. Sequenced material: peripheral blood, taken on day 0 of AZD1222 vaccination. These receptors all come from an adult in good health.

This clone has only one observation. V and J are TRBV6-5 and TRBJ2-5; 8 nucleotides agree with TRBD1. Germline lookup yields CDR1 MNHEY and CDR2 SVGAGI. V dropped 6 bases and J dropped 2; count of bases not matched to a gene: 2. The CDR3 consists of 13 residues. The CDR3 nucleotides read TGTGCCAGCAGGGGGACAGGTCAAGAGACCCAGTACTTC. It codes for CASRGTGQETQYF.

The chain joins TRBV15 to TRBJ1-4; possibly TRBD1 for D (6 bases). The CDR3 is 15 amino acids. Trimming removed 0 bases from V and 8 bases from J, with 13 bases in between. Germline V CDR1 and CDR2: LNHNV, YYDKDF (reference sequence). The CDR3 sequence is CATSRDPGGGEKLFF. In nucleotides, the CDR3 is TGTGCCACCAGCAGAGATCCCGGGGGCGGGGAAAAACTGTTTTTT.

The chain uses TRBV28 and TRBJ1-2, with a weak D call TRBD1 (5 bases). Looked up from germline, CDR1 is MDHEN and CDR2 is SYDVKM. V was clipped by 7 bases and J by 4 bases, with 16 bases between them. The CDR3 length is 14 residues. The DNA for the CDR3 is TGTGCCAGCACCAATTCAGGGCATGGCTATGGCTACACCTTC. It translates to CASTNSGHGYGYTF.

The CDR3 protein is CASSLPAGQREQYF. The CDR3, as DNA: TGCGCCAGCAGCTTGCCAGCGGGGCAACGCGAGCAGTACTTC. The chain combines TRBV5-1 with TRBJ2-7; 7 nucleotides agree with TRBD2. This CDR3 comprises 14 residues. Germline assignment: CDR1 SGHRS and CDR2 YFSETQ. The J segment lost 6 bases and the V segment lost 1 base, leaving 7 bases of the junction unmatched. The full variable domain, rest sourced from reference TRBV5-1 and TRBJ2-7, is KAGVTQTPRYLIKTRGQQVTLSCSPISGHRSVSWYQQTPGQGLQFLFEYFSETQRNKGNFPGRFSGRQFSNSRSEMNVSTLELGDSALYLCASSLPAGQREQYFGPGTRLTVT.

A few counts support this clone. V is TRBV7-9 and J is TRBJ2-7, with D possibly matching TRBD1 (5 bases). The germline V gene encodes CDR1 SEHNR and CDR2 FQNEAQ (reference sequence). The CDR3 is 14 residues long. Trimming took 5 bases from V and 7 from J, leaving 18 bases between them. CDR3 DNA: TGTGCCAGCAGCCCAGGGCCCTCACCGAAAGAGCAGTACTTC. This codes for CASSPGPSPKEQYF.

The chain carries TRBV18 and TRBJ2-7; no firm D call. This CDR3 spans 14 amino acids. Germline CDR1 KGHSH, CDR2 LQKENI. Between the trimmed V and J ends, which lost 5 bases and 6 bases, there was a span of 17 bases. The chain's CDR3 is CASSSGPYAREQYF. The CDR3 region has the DNA TGTGCCAGCTCATCCGGGCCCTACGCTCGCGAGCAGTACTTC.

The chain has TRBV28 and TRBJ2-7, with D maybe TRBD1 (6 bases). The V gene lost 5 bases and the J gene lost 3 bases, with 20 bases spanning the gap. This CDR3 is 16 amino acids long. CDR1 MDHEN and CDR2 SYDVKM come from the germline V gene. The CDR3 DNA sequence: TGTGCCAGCAGTCCGCCTACCGGGACACTGAACTACGAGCAGTACTTC. This encodes CASSPPTGTLNYEQYF.

The V and J genes are TRBV29-1 and TRBJ2-7, with 7 bases identical to TRBD1. V gave up 6 bases and J gave up 3 bases; unmatched junction bases: 2. The CDR3 contains 11 residues. Per germline, CDR1 SQVTM and CDR2 ANQGSEA. CDR3 in DNA: TGCAGCGTCTACAGGGGCTACGAGCAGTACTTC. Protein sequence: CSVYRGYEQYF.

The chain joins TRBV14 to TRBJ2-7; D may be TRBD2 (6 bases). Germline-derived CDR1 and CDR2 are SGHDN and FVKESK. The germline V and J ends were trimmed by 4 bases and 0 bases, with 13 bases remaining between them. CDR3 size: 15 residues. CDR3 coding DNA: TGTGCCAGCAGCCCTCGGGGAGGCGGCTCCTACGAGCAGTACTTC. Translating gives CASSPRGGGSYEQYF.